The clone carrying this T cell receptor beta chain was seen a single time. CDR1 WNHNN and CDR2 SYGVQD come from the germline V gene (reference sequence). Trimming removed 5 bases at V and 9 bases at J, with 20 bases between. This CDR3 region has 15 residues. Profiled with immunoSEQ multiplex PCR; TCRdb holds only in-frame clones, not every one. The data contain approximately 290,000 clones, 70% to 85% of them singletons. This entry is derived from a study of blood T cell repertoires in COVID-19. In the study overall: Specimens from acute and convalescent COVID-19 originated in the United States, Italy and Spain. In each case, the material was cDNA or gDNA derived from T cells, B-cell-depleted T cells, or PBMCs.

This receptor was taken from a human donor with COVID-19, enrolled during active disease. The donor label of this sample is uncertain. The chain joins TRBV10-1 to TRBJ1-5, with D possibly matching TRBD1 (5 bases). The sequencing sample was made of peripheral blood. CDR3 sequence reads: CASSQANRNRRPQHF. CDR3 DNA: TGCGCCAGCAGTCAAGCCAACAGGAATCGGCGGCCCCAGCATTTT.